This T cell receptor (beta chain) came from a study of blood T cell repertoires in COVID-19. TCRdb's table, derived via immunoSEQ multiplex PCR, lists solely in-frame clones and lacks some. This table holds about 430,000 clones, about 88% found once. CDR3 length equals 15 residues. Germline loops: CDR1 LGHNA, CDR2 YNFKEQ. V shed 3 bases and J 0 bases; nucleotides not matched to a gene: 3. Exposed enrollees had met someone with a PCR-confirmed or clinician-diagnosed COVID-19 case at some point within the 2 weeks before study entry. This TCR was recovered from a woman aged 18-29 years who had been exposed to COVID-19. The chain uses TRBV4-2 and TRBJ1-2; 8 nucleotides align to TRBD1. Sequencing used PBMCs or T cells enriched from blood (not recorded which). CDR3 in DNA: TGTGCCAGCAGCCAGGCGGACAGGGCTAACTATGGCTACACCTTC. This codes for CASSQADRANYGYTF.